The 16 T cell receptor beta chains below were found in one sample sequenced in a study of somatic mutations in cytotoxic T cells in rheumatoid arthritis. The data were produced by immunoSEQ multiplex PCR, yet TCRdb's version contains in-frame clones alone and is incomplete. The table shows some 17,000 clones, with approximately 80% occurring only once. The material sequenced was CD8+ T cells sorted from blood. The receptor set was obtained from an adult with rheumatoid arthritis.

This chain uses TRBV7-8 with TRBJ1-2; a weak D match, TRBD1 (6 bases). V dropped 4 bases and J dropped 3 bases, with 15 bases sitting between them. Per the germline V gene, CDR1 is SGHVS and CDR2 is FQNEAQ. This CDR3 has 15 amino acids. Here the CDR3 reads CASSSSPGGYYGYTF. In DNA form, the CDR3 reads TGTGCCAGCAGCTCGTCCCCGGGGGGCTACTATGGCTACACCTTC.

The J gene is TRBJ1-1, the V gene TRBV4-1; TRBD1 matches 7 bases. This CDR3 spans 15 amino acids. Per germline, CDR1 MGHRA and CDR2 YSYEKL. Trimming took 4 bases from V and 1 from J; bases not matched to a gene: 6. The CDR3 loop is CASSRTGDANTEAFF. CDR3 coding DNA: TGCGCCAGCAGCCGTACAGGGGACGCGAACACTGAAGCTTTCTTT.

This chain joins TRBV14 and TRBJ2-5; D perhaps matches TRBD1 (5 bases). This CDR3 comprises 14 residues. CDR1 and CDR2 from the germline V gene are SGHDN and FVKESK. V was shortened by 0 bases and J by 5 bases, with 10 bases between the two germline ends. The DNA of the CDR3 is TGTGCCAGCAGCCAAGATTTGGGGCGGGAGACCCAGTACTTC. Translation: CASSQDLGRETQYF. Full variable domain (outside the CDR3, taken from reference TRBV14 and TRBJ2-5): EAGVTQFPSHSVIEKGQTVTLRCDPISGHDNLYWYRRVMGKEIKFLLHFVKESKQDESGMPNNRFLAERTGGTYSTLKVQPAELEDSGVYFCASSQDLGRETQYFGPGTRLLVL.

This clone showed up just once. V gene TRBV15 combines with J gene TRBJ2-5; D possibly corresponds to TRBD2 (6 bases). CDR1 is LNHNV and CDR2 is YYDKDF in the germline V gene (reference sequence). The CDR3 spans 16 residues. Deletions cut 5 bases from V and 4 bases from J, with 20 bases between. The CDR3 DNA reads TGTGCCACCAGCCCATGGCGGGAAATAGCTTCAGAGACCCAGTACTTC. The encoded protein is CATSPWREIASETQYF. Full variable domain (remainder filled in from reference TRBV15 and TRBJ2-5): DAMVIQNPRYQVTQFGKPVTLSCSQTLNHNVMYWYQQKSSQAPKLLFHYYDKDFNNEADTPDNFQSRRPNTSFCFLDIRSPGLGDTAMYLCATSPWREIASETQYFGPGTRLLVL.

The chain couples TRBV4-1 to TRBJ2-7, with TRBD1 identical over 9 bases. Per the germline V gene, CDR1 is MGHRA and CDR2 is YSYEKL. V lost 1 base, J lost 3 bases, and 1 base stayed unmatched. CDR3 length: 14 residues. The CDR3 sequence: CASSQVDRGYEQYF. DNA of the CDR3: TGCGCCAGCAGCCAAGTGGACAGGGGCTACGAGCAGTACTTC.

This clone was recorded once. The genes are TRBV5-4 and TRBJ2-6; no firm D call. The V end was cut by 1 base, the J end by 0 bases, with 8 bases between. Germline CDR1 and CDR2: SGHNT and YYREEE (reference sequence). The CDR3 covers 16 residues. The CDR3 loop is CASSLLGHSGANVLTF. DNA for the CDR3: TGTGCCAGCAGCTTGTTAGGGCACTCTGGGGCCAACGTCCTGACTTTC.

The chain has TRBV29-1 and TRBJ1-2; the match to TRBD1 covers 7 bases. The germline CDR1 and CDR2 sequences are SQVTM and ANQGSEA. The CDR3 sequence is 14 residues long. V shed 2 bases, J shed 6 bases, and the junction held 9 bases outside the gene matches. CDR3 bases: TGCAGCGTTGAAATGGTGGGACAGTGGGATGGCTACACCTTC. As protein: CSVEMVGQWDGYTF.

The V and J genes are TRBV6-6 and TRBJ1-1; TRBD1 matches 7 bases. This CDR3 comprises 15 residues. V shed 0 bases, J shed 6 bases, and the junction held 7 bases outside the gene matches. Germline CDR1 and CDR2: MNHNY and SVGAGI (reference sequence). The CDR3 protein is CASSYSTGTGAEAFF. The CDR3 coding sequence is TGTGCCAGCAGTTACTCGACAGGGACCGGCGCTGAAGCTTTCTTT.

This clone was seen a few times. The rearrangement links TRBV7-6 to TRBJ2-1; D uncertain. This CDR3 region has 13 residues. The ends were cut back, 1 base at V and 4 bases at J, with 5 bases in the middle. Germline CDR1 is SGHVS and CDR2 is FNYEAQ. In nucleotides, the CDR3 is TGTGCCAGCAGCTTAGATGGATACAATGAGCAGTTCTTC. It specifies CASSLDGYNEQFF. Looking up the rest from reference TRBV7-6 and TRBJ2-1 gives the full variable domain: GAGVSQSPRYKVTKRGQDVALRCDPISGHVSLYWYRQALGQGPEFLTYFNYEAQQDKSGLPNDRFSAERPEGSISTLTIQRTEQRDSAMYRCASSLDGYNEQFFGPGTRLTVL.

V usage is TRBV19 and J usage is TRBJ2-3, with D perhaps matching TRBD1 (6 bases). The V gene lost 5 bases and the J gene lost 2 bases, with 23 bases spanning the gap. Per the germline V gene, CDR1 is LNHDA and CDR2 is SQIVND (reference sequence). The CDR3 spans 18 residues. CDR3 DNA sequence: TGTGCCAGTAGTTCACCCAACAGGGCCGGACTCTTCACAGATACGCAGTATTTT. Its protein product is CASSSPNRAGLFTDTQYF.

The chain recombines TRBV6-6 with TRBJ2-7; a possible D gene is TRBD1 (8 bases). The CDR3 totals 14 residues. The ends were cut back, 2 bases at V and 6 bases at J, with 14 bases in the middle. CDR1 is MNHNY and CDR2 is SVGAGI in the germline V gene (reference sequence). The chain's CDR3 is CASSYKDREGEQYF. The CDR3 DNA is TGTGCCAGCAGTTACAAGGACAGGGAGGGCGAGCAGTACTTC.

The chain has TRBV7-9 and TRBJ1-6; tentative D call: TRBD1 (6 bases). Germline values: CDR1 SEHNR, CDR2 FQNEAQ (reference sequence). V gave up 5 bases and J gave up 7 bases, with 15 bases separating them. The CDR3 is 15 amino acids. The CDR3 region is CASSAPGERNSPLHF. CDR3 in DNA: TGTGCCAGCAGCGCACCAGGGGAAAGGAATTCACCCCTCCACTTT.

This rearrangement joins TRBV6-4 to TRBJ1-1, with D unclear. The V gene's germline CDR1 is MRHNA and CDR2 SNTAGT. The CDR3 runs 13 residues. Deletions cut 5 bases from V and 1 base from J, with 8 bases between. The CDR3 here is CASSPDPNTEAFF. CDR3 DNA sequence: TGTGCCAGCAGTCCTGACCCGAACACTGAAGCTTTCTTT.

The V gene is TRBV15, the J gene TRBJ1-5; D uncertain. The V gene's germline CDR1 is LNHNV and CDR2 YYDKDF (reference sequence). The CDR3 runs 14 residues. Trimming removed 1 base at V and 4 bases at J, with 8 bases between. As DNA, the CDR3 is TGTGCCACCAGCAGAGCAGGCGAAAATCAGCCCCAGCATTTT. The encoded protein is CATSRAGENQPQHF.

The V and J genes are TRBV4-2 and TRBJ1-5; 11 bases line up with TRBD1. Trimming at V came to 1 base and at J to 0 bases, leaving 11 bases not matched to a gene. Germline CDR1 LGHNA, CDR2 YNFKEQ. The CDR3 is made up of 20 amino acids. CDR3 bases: TGTGCCAGCAGCCAAGCCATTGGGACAGGGGGAATCTATAGCAATCAGCCCCAGCATTTT. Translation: CASSQAIGTGGIYSNQPQHF.

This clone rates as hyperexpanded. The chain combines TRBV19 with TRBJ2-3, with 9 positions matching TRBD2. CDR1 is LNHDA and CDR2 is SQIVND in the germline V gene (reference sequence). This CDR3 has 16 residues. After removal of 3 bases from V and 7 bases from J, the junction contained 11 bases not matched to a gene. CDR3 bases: TGTGCCAGTAGTATTGGACTAGCGCTACGGTGGAATACGCAGTATTTT. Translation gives CASSIGLALRWNTQYF.